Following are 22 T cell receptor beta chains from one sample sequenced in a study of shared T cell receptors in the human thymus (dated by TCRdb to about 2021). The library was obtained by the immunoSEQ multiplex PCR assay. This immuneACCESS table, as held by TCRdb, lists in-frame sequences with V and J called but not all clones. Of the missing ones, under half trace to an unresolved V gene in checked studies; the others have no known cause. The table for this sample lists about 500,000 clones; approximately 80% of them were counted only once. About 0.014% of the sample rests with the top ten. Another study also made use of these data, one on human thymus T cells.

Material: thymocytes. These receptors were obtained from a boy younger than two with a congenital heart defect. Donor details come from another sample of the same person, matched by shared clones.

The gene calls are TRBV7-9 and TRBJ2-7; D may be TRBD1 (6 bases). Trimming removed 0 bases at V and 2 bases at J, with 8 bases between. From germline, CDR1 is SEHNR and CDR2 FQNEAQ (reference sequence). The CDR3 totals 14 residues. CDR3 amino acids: CASSLAGTTYEQYF. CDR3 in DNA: TGTGCCAGCAGCTTAGCCGGGACAACCTACGAGCAGTACTTC.

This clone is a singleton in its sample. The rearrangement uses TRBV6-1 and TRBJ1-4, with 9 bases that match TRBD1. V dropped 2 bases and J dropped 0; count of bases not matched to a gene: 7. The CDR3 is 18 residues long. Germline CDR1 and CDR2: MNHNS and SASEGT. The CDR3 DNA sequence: TGTGCCAGCAGTGAAAGGGACAGGGATCTATCAACTAATGAAAAACTGTTTTTT. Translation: CASSERDRDLSTNEKLFF.

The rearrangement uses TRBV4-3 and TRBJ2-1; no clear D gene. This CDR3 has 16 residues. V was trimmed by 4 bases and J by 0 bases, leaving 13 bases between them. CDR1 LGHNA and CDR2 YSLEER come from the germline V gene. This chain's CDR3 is CASSLRSWSSYNEQFF. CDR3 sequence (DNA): TGCGCCAGCAGCCTCCGTAGCTGGAGCTCCTACAATGAGCAGTTCTTC.

CDR3 nucleotide sequence: TGTGCCAGCTCATACAGGGCGACTAATGAAAAACTGTTTTTT. Amino acid sequence: CASSYRATNEKLFF. The V gene is TRBV18, the J gene TRBJ1-4; D is perhaps TRBD1 (6 bases). Germline V gene lookup returns CDR1 KGHSH and CDR2 LQKENI. The CDR3 spans 14 residues. Trimming took off 5 bases at V and 2 bases at J, with 9 bases between the two ends.

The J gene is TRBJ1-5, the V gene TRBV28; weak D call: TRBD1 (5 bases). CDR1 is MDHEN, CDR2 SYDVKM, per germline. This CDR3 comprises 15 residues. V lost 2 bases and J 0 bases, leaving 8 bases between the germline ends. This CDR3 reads CASSLPGHSNQPQHF. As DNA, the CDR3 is TGTGCCAGCAGTTTACCAGGGCATAGCAATCAGCCCCAGCATTTT. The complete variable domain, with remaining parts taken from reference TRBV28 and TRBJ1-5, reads DVKVTQSSRYLVKRTGEKVFLECVQDMDHENMFWYRQDPGLGLRLIYFSYDVKMKEKGDIPEGYSVSREKKERFSLILESASTNQTSMYLCASSLPGHSNQPQHFGDGTRLSIL.

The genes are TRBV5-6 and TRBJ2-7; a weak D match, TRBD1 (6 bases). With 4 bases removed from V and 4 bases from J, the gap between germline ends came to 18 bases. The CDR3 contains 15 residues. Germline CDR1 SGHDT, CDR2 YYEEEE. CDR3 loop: CASSSRGPQDYEQYF. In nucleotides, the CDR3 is TGTGCCAGCAGCAGCAGGGGCCCCCAGGATTACGAGCAGTACTTC. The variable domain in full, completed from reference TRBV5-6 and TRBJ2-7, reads DAGVTQSPTHLIKTRGQQVTLRCSPKSGHDTVSWYQQALGQGPQFIFQYYEEEERQRGNFPDRFSGHQFPNYSSELNVNALLLGDSALYLCASSSRGPQDYEQYFGPGTRLTVT.

This chain's CDR3 is CASSLGYRAYEQYF. CDR3 nucleotide sequence: TGTGCCAGCAGCTTGGGGTACAGGGCCTACGAGCAGTACTTC. J is TRBJ2-7 and V is TRBV5-8, with D maybe TRBD1 (6 bases). Germline V lookup: CDR1 SGHTS, CDR2 YDEGEE. V was pared by 0 bases and J by 2 bases, with 9 bases between. The CDR3 has 14 amino acids.

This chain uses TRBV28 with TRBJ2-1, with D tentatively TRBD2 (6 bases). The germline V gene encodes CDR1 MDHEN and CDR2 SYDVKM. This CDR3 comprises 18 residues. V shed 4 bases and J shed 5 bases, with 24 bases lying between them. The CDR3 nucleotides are TGTGCCAGCAGTTCCCCCCCGCGGAGCGGGCCATACCACAATGAGCAGTTCTTC. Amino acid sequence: CASSSPPRSGPYHNEQFF.

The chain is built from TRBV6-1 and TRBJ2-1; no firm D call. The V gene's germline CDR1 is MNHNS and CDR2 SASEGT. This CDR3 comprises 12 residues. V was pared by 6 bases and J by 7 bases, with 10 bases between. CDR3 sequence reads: CASRPRVNEQFF. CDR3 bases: TGTGCCAGCAGGCCCCGAGTGAATGAGCAGTTCTTC.

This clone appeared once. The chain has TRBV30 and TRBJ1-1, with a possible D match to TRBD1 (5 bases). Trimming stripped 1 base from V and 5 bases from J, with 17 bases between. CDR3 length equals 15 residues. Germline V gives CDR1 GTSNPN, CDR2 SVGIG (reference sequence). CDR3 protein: CAWSGDSQGYTEAFF. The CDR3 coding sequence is TGTGCCTGGAGTGGGGATAGTCAGGGCTATACTGAAGCTTTCTTT.

CDR3 protein: CASSQDRVGLRAGGFGETQYF. The DNA of the CDR3 is TGCGCCAGCAGCCAAGATCGGGTTGGCCTTAGGGCGGGAGGATTCGGAGAGACCCAGTACTTC. The chain has TRBV4-3 and TRBJ2-5, with 8 nucleotides matching TRBD2. With V trimmed by 0 bases and J by 4 bases, 22 bases remained unmatched. CDR3 length: 21 residues. CDR1 is LGHNA, CDR2 YSLEER, per germline.

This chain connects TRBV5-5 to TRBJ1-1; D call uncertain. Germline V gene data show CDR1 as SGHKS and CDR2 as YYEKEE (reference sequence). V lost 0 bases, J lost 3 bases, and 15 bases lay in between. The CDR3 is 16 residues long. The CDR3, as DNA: TGTGCCAGCAGCTTGGGATTTACGAGTTTGGACACTGAAGCTTTCTTT. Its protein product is CASSLGFTSLDTEAFF.

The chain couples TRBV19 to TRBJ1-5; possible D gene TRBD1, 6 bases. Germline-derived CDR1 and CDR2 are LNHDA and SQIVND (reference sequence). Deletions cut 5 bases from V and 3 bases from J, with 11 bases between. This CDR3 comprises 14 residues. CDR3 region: CASSRQALNQPQHF. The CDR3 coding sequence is TGTGCCAGTAGTCGACAGGCTCTCAATCAGCCCCAGCATTTT.

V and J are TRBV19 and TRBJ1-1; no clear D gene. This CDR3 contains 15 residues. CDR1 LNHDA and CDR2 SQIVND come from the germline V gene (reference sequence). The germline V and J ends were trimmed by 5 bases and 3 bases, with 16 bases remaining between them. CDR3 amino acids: CASSAGAGFDTEAFF. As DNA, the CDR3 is TGTGCCAGTAGTGCGGGCGCAGGTTTCGACACTGAAGCTTTCTTT.

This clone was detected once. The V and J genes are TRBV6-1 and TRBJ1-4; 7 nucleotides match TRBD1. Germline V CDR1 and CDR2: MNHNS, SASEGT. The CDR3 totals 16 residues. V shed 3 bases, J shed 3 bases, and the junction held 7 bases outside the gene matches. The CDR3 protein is CASSEPGDSSNEKLFF. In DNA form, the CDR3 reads TGTGCCAGCAGTGAGCCGGGGGACAGTTCTAATGAAAAACTGTTTTTT.

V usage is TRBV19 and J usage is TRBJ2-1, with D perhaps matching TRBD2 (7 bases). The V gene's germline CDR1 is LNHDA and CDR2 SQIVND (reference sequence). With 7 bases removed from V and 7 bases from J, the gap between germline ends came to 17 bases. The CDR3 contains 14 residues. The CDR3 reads CASKPAGRGNEQFF. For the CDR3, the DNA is TGTGCCAGTAAACCAGCGGGGAGGGGGAATGAGCAGTTCTTC. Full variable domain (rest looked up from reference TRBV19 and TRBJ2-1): DGGITQSPKYLFRKEGQNVTLSCEQNLNHDAMYWYRQDPGQGLRLIYYSQIVNDFQKGDIAEGYSVSREKKESFPLTVTSAQKNPTAFYLCASKPAGRGNEQFFGPGTRLTVL.

The CDR3: CASSEPGRSGDTQYF. Here the CDR3 DNA reads TGCGCCAGCAGTGAGCCCGGGAGGTCCGGAGATACGCAGTATTTT. The rearrangement joins TRBV10-2 to TRBJ2-3; 7 bases agree with TRBD2. Germline V CDR1 and CDR2: WSHSY, SAAADI. The CDR3 runs 15 residues. The trim removed 2 bases at V and 5 bases at J, leaving 7 bases unmatched.

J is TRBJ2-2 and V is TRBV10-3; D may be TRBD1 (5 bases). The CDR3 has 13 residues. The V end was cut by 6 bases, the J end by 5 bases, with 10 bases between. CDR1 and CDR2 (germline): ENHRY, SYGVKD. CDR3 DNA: TGTGCCATCAGCCCCGACAGAACCGGGGAGCTGTTTTTT. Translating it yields CAISPDRTGELFF.

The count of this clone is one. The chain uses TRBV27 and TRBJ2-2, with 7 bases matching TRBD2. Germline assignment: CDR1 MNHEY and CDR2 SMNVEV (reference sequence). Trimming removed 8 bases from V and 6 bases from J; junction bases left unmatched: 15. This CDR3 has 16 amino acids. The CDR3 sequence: CASLPWTSSAPGELFF. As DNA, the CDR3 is TGTGCCAGCTTACCTTGGACTAGTTCGGCTCCCGGGGAGCTGTTTTTT.

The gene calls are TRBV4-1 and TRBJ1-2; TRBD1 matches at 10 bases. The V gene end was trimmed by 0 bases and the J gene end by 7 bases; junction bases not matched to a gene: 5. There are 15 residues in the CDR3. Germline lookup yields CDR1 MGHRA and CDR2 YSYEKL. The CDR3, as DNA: TGCGCCAGCAGCCAAGACGCGACAGGGGGCCGTGGCTACACCTTC. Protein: CASSQDATGGRGYTF.

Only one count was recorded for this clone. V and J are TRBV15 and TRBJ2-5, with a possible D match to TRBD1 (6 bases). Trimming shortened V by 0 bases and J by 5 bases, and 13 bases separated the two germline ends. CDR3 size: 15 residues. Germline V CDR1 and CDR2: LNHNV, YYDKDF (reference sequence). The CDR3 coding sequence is TGTGCCACCAGCAGAGATGAAGCAGGGGTGGAGACCCAGTACTTC. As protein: CATSRDEAGVETQYF.

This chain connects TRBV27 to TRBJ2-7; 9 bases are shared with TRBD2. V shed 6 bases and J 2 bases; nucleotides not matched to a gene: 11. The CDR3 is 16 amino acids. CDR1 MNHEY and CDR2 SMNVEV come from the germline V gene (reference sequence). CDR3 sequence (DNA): TGTGCCAGCAGCCTAGGGGTGCTAGCGGGACCCTACGAGCAGTACTTC. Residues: CASSLGVLAGPYEQYF.